One sample yielded the 15 T cell receptor beta chains listed below, sequenced in a study of regulatory T cells in long-lasting Graves disease. Combining iRepertoire HTBI primers with Arm-PCR of CDR3 regions, the authors built TCR beta libraries. From the multiplex PCR reads, TCRdb called clonotypes with MiXCR, one entry per CDR3 protein. The sample includes some 500,000 distinct CDR3 sequences, about 16% of them seen just once. Time point denoted: newly diagnosed GD, antithyroid drugs for less than 3 months. From PBMCs, RNA was extracted and then used to make the TCR library. The sample also formed part of further work on T cells in Graves' hyperthyroidism and ophthalmopathy.

Sequencing used peripheral blood mononuclear cells (PBMCs), obtained at new diagnosis, from a patient treated with antithyroid drugs. These receptors were collected from a woman aged 35 to 60 with Graves disease.

This clonotype has ten or more counts. The genes are TRBV3-1 and TRBJ2-1, with a tentative D call TRBD2 (7 bases). Germline CDR1 reads LGHDT; CDR2 reads YNNKEL (reference sequence). This CDR3 has 14 residues. Trimming removed 6 bases from V and 8 bases from J, with 17 bases in between. The CDR3 DNA is TGTGCCAGCAGTCGAGGGGGGGCGGTAGATGAGCAGTTCTTC. It codes for CASSRGGAVDEQFF.

This clonotype was seen more than once but under ten times. CDR3 amino acids: CSAAQGGGAYGNTIYF. DNA for the CDR3: TGCAGTGCTGCACAAGGAGGGGGGGCTTATGGAAACACCATATATTTT. This sequence joins TRBV20-1 and TRBJ1-3, with a tentative D call TRBD1 (6 bases). Per germline, CDR1 DFQATT and CDR2 SNEGSKA (reference sequence). Trimming removed 5 bases at V and 3 bases at J, with 20 bases between. The CDR3 covers 16 residues.

This clonotype has just a few counts. The CDR3 loop reads CASSYKGREKLFF. CDR3 DNA: TGTGCCAGCAGTTATAAAGGGCGCGAAAAACTGTTTTTT. The chain carries TRBV6-2 or TRBV6-3 and TRBJ1-4; D gene ambiguous. The germline CDR1 and CDR2 sequences are MNHEY and SVGEGT. The CDR3 covers 13 residues. V lost 3 bases to trimming and J lost 8 bases, with 10 bases between them.

This clonotype was observed at least ten times. CDR3 bases: TGCGCCAGCAGCTTGCCCCGGGACAGTCTGAGCTCCTACAATGAGCAGTTCTTC. Translating it yields CASSLPRDSLSSYNEQFF. The V and J genes are TRBV5-1 and TRBJ2-1, with TRBD1 identical over 7 bases. This CDR3 spans 18 amino acids. The V gene end was trimmed by 1 base and the J gene end by 0 bases; junction bases not matched to a gene: 10. Per germline, CDR1 SGHRS and CDR2 YFSETQ.

Notes on this clonotype: The junction departs from germline at one end; a sequencing error may be responsible. This chain joins TRBV6-4 and TRBJ2-1, with D uncertain. The CDR3 is 12 residues long. Looked up from germline, CDR1 is MRHNA and CDR2 is SNTAGT. The CDR3 region is CASSYSDNEQFF. Here the CDR3 DNA reads TGTGCCAGCAGTTACTCGGACAATGAGCAGTTCTTC.

In DNA form, the CDR3 reads TGTGCCACCAGCCCCCTGGGTAGCGGTGGGGGGGAGACCCAGTACTTC. Translated, it gives CATSPLGSGGGETQYF. V is TRBV15 and J is TRBJ2-5; perhaps TRBD2 as D (6 bases). There are 16 residues in the CDR3. Between the trimmed V and J ends, which lost 5 bases and 5 bases, there was a span of 21 bases. CDR1 is LNHNV and CDR2 is YYDKDF in the germline V gene (reference sequence).

The sample holds many counts of this clonotype. The rearrangement joins TRBV20-1 to TRBJ2-1; possible D gene TRBD2, 6 bases. The CDR3 totals 14 residues. Germline assignment: CDR1 DFQATT and CDR2 SNEGSKA (reference sequence). V lost 8 bases, J lost 4 bases, and 18 bases lay in between. The CDR3 sequence is CSTPVRGGYNEQFF. CDR3 nucleotides: TGCAGTACCCCAGTGCGGGGAGGTTACAATGAGCAGTTCTTC.

This clonotype showed up many times. This sequence joins TRBV12-3 or TRBV12-4 and TRBJ1-4; D gene ambiguous. The V gene lost 6 bases and the J gene lost 5 bases, with 10 bases spanning the gap. CDR3 length: 13 residues. The chain's CDR3 is CASSLLGNEKLFF. The CDR3 coding sequence is TGTGCCAGCAGCTTACTTGGGAATGAAAAACTGTTTTTT.

This clonotype appeared many times. The rearrangement links TRBV11-2 to TRBJ2-3; D is perhaps TRBD1 (6 bases). CDR3 length: 15 amino acids. Germline V gene data show CDR1 as SGHAT and CDR2 as FQNNGV. V was pared by 1 base and J by 0 bases, with 8 bases between. CDR3 residues: CASSLVRGSTDTQYF. The DNA of the CDR3 is TGTGCCAGCAGCTTAGTGAGGGGGAGCACAGATACGCAGTATTTT.

This clonotype was detected a few times. The chain is built from TRBV7-9 and TRBJ1-1; 10 positions match TRBD1. Losses at the gene ends were 5 bases for V and 5 bases for J; bases not matched to a gene: 5. The CDR3 totals 14 residues. Per the germline V gene, CDR1 is SEHNR and CDR2 is FQNEAQ (reference sequence). The CDR3 here is CASSRQGAWTEAFF. The CDR3 nucleotides are TGTGCCAGCAGCCGACAGGGGGCTTGGACTGAAGCTTTCTTT.

The gene calls are TRBV19 and TRBJ2-2; the D is unclear. This CDR3 region has 14 residues. V lost 3 bases to trimming and J lost 4 bases, with 9 bases between them. Per the germline V gene, CDR1 is LNHDA and CDR2 is SQIVND (reference sequence). CDR3 sequence reads: CASSIGQSTGELFF. CDR3 DNA: TGTGCCAGTAGTATTGGGCAGTCCACCGGGGAGCTGTTTTTT.

The V gene is TRBV6-1, the J gene TRBJ1-6; D gene ambiguous. Trimming took 11 bases from V and 6 from J, leaving 14 bases between them. The germline CDR1 and CDR2 sequences are MNHNS and SASEGT. CDR3 length equals 13 residues. CDR3 region: CAYGASGNSPLHF. In nucleotides, the CDR3 is TGTGCCTACGGAGCCTCCGGTAATTCACCCCTCCACTTT.

The chain uses TRBV7-3 and TRBJ1-6, with D maybe TRBD1 (6 bases). The CDR3 consists of 16 residues. Germline V CDR1 and CDR2: SGHTA, FQGTGA. The V end was cut by 1 base, the J end by 7 bases, with 14 bases between. The CDR3 loop is CASSLIRAGENSPLHF. The CDR3 nucleotides are TGTGCCAGCAGCTTAATAAGGGCAGGGGAAAATTCACCCCTCCACTTT.

The genes are TRBV7-9 and TRBJ2-3; no clear D gene. CDR3 length: 14 amino acids. V lost 4 bases and J lost 1, with 9 bases in between. CDR1 is SEHNR and CDR2 is FQNEAQ in the germline V gene (reference sequence). CDR3 DNA: TGTGCCAGCAGCTCCTATTTCCGCACAGATACGCAGTATTTT. This translates into CASSSYFRTDTQYF. Combining the CDR3 with reference TRBV7-9 and TRBJ2-3 gives the whole variable domain DTGVSQNPRHKITKRGQNVTFRCDPISEHNRLYWYRQTLGQGPEFLTYFQNEAQLEKSRLLSDRFSAERPKGSFSTLEIQRTEQGDSAMYLCASSSYFRTDTQYFGPGTRLTVL.

This clonotype occurred many times. The V call is TRBV2, the J call TRBJ2-2; 10 bases map to TRBD2. The CDR3 has 18 amino acids. V lost 6 bases and J lost 0; bases outside the gene matches: 10. The V gene's germline CDR1 is SNHLY and CDR2 FYNNEI. CDR3 loop: CASRGRTSGFANTGELFF. The CDR3, as DNA: TGTGCCAGCAGGGGTCGGACTAGCGGATTCGCGAACACCGGGGAGCTGTTTTTT.